This TCR beta chain originates from a study of T cell responses to AZD1222 COVID-19 vaccine (dated by TCRdb to the early 2020s). As for the study more broadly: A total of 233 trial participants underwent TCR sequencing, of whom 207 had received two doses of AZD1222 and around 25 had received two doses of the MenACWY control vaccine. Enrollment into the trials was organized by age into subgroups of 18-55, 56-69 and 70-plus years, and those subgroups contained approximately 150, 30 and 60 TCR-sequenced participants, respectively. Here is what the overall study found, with its caveats: Spike-specific TCR breadth and depth rose significantly after two AZD1222 doses compared with day 0 and with MenACWY recipients. Conclusions about previously exposed vaccinees were limited because only 6 or 7 AZD1222 recipients were SARS-CoV-2 seropositive at baseline. CD4 TCRs associated with the vaccine covered the entire spike protein, and the dominant responses were in regions 160-218 and 743-854. In the small 56-69-year group, the increase in depth fell short of significance, most likely because of low power. Because no samples from the day 14 peak response were available, repertoires could be characterized only after the peak T cell response. Reportedly, close to half of the unique spike-specific TCRs recognized epitopes lying outside the regions that are mutated in the B.1.351 and B.1.1.7 variants. Participants were mostly white British, with more females than males. The authors suggested clonal diversity may have been underestimated.

Sequences SNHLY (CDR1) and FYNNEI (CDR2) are obtained from the germline V gene. The CDR3 numbers 11 residues from cysteine through phenylalanine. Just CDR3 DNA is preserved here, 33 bases in frame from base 1. V was cut back by 7 bases and J by 3 bases, leaving a gap of 7 bases between them. The CDR3 regions of human TCRbeta chains were analyzed by immunosequencing. As for the authors' bioinformatics: Repertoire TCRs were matched against a reference library of SARS-CoV-2-specific TCRs generated with the MIRA antigen-specificity platform. Breadth meant the fraction of unique TCRs that were SARS-CoV-2-associated, whereas depth meant the fraction of total T cells that were SARS-CoV-2-associated. Using the MIRA data, each spike-specific TCR was assigned both to the spike region to which the TCR was reactive and to a CD4 or CD8 class. Log10-transformed breadth and depth values were compared by one-way ANOVA with Sidak's multiple comparisons tests. TCRdb re-hosts the immuneACCESS table, in-frame sequences only. Its copies lack some clones; in the studies checked, an unresolved V gene accounts for under half of them, and the cause for the rest is not known. The D gene and trimming were derived from the DNA, and the V and J assignments and clone size from that table. This sample has roughly 98,000 clones in its table, and roughly 80% of those were observed once. Clones ranked in the top ten supply 12% to 15% of the sample.

Concerning this clone itself: Which antigen it targets is not known. No per-base quality is available; no much larger clone lies one base away.

Sample time point, as interpreted from the label and publication: about 28 days (+/-7) after the second vaccine dose. AZD1222 recipients whose second dose came at about 4 weeks and those whose second dose came at about 12 weeks were combined into one group, since spike-specific TCR depth and breadth did not differ between the two schedules. The vaccinee samples were drawn from two UK trials, COV001 and COV002, one of which was a single-blind randomized controlled phase 2/3 trial testing AZD1222 (ChAdOx1 nCoV-19) in healthy adults. Trial participant PBMC samples were collected at day 0 and day 28 after the second dose for TCRbeta chain sequencing.

Recombination joined TRBV2 with TRBJ2-7; TRBD2 could be the D gene, as 6 bases match. The sequence derives from an adult who received the AZD1222 COVID-19 vaccine. The sample here was peripheral blood, taken 28 days after the second AZD1222 dose. At the DNA level, the sequence is TGTGCCAGCACGGGGGACTACGAGCAGTACTTC. Protein translation: CASTGDYEQYF.